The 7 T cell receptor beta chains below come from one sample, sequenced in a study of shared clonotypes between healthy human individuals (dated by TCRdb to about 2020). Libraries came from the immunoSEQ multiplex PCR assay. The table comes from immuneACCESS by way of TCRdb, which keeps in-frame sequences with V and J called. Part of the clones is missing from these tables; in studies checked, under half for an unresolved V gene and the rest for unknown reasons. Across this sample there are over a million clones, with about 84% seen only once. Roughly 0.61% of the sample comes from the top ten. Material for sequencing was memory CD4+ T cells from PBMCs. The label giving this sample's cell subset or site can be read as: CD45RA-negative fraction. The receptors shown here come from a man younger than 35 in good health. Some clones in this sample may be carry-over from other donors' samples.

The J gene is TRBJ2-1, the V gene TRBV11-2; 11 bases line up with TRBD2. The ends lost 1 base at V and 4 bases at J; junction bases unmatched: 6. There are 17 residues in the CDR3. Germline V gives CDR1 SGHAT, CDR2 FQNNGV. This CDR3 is CASSLVGLAGGYNEQFF. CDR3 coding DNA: TGTGCCAGCAGCTTAGTCGGGCTAGCGGGAGGTTACAATGAGCAGTTCTTC.

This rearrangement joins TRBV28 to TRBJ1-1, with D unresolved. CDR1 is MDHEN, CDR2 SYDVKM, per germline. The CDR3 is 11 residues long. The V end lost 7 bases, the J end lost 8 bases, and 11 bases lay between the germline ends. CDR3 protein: CASKARLEAFF. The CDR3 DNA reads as TGTGCCAGCAAAGCCCGTCTAGAAGCTTTCTTT. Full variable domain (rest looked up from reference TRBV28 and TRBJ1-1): DVKVTQSSRYLVKRTGEKVFLECVQDMDHENMFWYRQDPGLGLRLIYFSYDVKMKEKGDIPEGYSVSREKKERFSLILESASTNQTSMYLCASKARLEAFFGQGTRLTVV.

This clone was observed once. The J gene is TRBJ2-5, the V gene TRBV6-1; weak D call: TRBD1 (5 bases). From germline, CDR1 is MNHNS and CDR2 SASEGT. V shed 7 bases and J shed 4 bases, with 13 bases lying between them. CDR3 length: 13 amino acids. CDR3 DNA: TGTGCCAGCACGGCCAGGGCGCCAGAGACCCAGTACTTC. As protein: CASTARAPETQYF.

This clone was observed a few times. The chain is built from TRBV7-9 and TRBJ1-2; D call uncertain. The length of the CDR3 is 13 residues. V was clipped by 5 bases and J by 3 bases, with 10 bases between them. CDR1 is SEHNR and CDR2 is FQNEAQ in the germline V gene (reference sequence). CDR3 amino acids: CASSQLPDYGYTF. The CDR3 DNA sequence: TGTGCCAGCAGCCAATTGCCAGACTATGGCTACACCTTC.

The CDR3 sequence: CASSLSPGQGDYGYTF. Written as DNA, the CDR3 is TGTGCCAGCAGCTTGTCCCCGGGACAAGGGGACTATGGCTACACCTTC. V gene TRBV5-5 combines with J gene TRBJ1-2; a possible D gene is TRBD1 (6 bases). CDR3 length: 16 amino acids. Per the germline V gene, CDR1 is SGHKS and CDR2 is YYEKEE (reference sequence). The V gene lost 1 base and the J gene lost 3 bases, with 16 bases spanning the gap.

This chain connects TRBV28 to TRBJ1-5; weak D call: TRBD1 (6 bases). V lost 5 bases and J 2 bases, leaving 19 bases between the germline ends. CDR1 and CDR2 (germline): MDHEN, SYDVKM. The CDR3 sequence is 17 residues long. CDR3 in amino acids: CASSAPGTGAGNQPQHF. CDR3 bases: TGTGCCAGCAGTGCCCCAGGAACGGGGGCCGGCAATCAGCCCCAGCATTTT.

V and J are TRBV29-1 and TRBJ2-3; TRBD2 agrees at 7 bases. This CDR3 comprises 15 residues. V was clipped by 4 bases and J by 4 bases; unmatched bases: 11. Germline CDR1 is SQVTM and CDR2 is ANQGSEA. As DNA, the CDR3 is TGCAGCGTTGTGGGGAGGGGAGTTCGGGCAGATACGCAGTATTTT. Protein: CSVVGRGVRADTQYF.